Listed here are 24 T cell receptor beta chains from one sample, sequenced in a study of early T cells in non-severe SARS-CoV-2 infection. TCRdb analysed the 5' RACE reads with MiXCR anew, one entry per CDR3 protein. The table includes around 60,000 distinct CDR3 sequences, roughly 18% detected once. This material consisted of whole blood, taken at baseline. These receptors were obtained from an adult who was a healthcare worker with PCR-confirmed SARS-CoV-2 infection or an uninfected control (not recorded which).

The V call is TRBV2, the J call TRBJ1-6; D unclear. CDR3 size: 14 residues. The germline V and J ends were trimmed by 3 bases and 7 bases, with 10 bases remaining between them. CDR1 is SNHLY and CDR2 is FYNNEI in the germline V gene. This CDR3 reads CASSELTENSPLHF. The CDR3 DNA reads TGTGCCAGCAGTGAGTTGACGGAGAATTCACCCCTCCACTTT.

This clonotype has a count of ten or more. The V and J genes are TRBV7-9 and TRBJ2-3; no firm D call. The ends were cut back, 5 bases at V and 2 bases at J, with 11 bases in the middle. CDR3 length: 14 amino acids. The V gene's germline CDR1 is SEHNR and CDR2 FQNEAQ (reference sequence). CDR3 region: CASSASRATDTQYF. The DNA for the CDR3 is TGTGCCAGCAGCGCCTCCCGGGCCACAGATACGCAGTATTTT.

The chain combines TRBV5-1 with TRBJ1-1, with 9 bases fitting TRBD1. The V gene's germline CDR1 is SGHRS and CDR2 YFSETQ. Trimming took 4 bases from V and 4 from J; bases not matched to a gene: 8. This CDR3 region has 15 residues. CDR3 residues: CASSQKQGAPTEAFF. The CDR3 nucleotides read TGCGCCAGCAGCCAGAAACAGGGGGCGCCCACTGAAGCTTTCTTT.

As DNA, the CDR3 is TGCAGCGTTGAAAAGGCGGGGGGAGAGCAGTACTTC. This sequence encodes CSVEKAGGEQYF. The chain employs TRBV29-1 and TRBJ2-7; 8 nucleotides align to TRBD2. CDR1 is SQVTM, CDR2 ANQGSEA, per germline. This CDR3 comprises 12 residues. The V segment lost 2 bases and the J segment 7 bases; nucleotides outside the gene matches: 4.

The sample holds many counts of this clonotype. The V gene is TRBV19, the J gene TRBJ2-7; a weak D match, TRBD2 (6 bases). Germline V lookup: CDR1 LNHDA, CDR2 SQIVND (reference sequence). The CDR3 loop spans 15 amino acids. Trimming stripped 4 bases from V and 3 bases from J, with 16 bases between. The CDR3 is CASSTTGGEVYEQYF. The CDR3 DNA reads as TGTGCCAGTAGTACAACCGGCGGGGAGGTCTACGAGCAGTACTTC.

V usage is TRBV20-1 and J usage is TRBJ1-6; D is undetermined. The CDR3 has 16 amino acids. The V end was cut by 2 bases, the J end by 0 bases, with 11 bases between. Germline CDR1 and CDR2: DFQATT and SNEGSKA (reference sequence). The chain's CDR3 is CSARPGVSSYNSPLHF. The CDR3 region has the DNA TGCAGTGCTAGACCCGGGGTTAGCTCCTATAATTCACCCCTCCACTTT.

The rearrangement joins TRBV20-1 to TRBJ1-2, with D possibly TRBD1 on 5 matching bases. V gave up 3 bases and J gave up 8 bases, with 10 bases separating them. The germline CDR1 and CDR2 sequences are DFQATT and SNEGSKA (reference sequence). The CDR3 contains 11 residues. CDR3 in DNA: TGCAGTGCTAGTTCCGGGGACGGCTACACCTTC. Its protein is CSASSGDGYTF.

There are a few counts of this clonotype. The rearrangement links TRBV25-1 to TRBJ2-5, with 7 bases identical to TRBD2. This CDR3 contains 17 residues. CDR1 MGHDK and CDR2 SYGVNS come from the germline V gene. The J segment lost 3 bases and the V segment lost 3 bases, leaving 13 bases of the junction unmatched. CDR3 region: CASSELRDRAGEETQYF. The CDR3 coding sequence is TGTGCCAGCAGTGAGCTTCGGGATCGGGCGGGGGAAGAGACCCAGTACTTC.

CDR3 sequence: CASSRTGSGSETDTQYF. CDR3 nucleotides: TGCGCCAGCAGCCGGACTGGGAGCGGGAGTGAGACAGATACGCAGTATTTT. The chain has TRBV4-1 and TRBJ2-3; 8 nucleotides line up with TRBD2. This CDR3 has 17 amino acids. The germline V gene encodes CDR1 MGHRA and CDR2 YSYEKL. With V trimmed by 4 bases and J by 3 bases, 12 bases remained unmatched.

The chain is built from TRBV3-1 and TRBJ2-3; D is uncertain. The CDR3 has 15 residues. Trimming removed 6 bases at V and 0 bases at J, with 13 bases between. CDR1 is LGHDT, CDR2 YNNKEL, per germline (reference sequence). CDR3 residues: CASSSYPTSTDTQYF. In nucleotides, the CDR3 is TGTGCCAGCAGTTCCTACCCGACTAGCACAGATACGCAGTATTTT.

There are a few counts of this clonotype. V and J are TRBV7-2 and TRBJ2-1; D is unresolved. Germline values: CDR1 SGHTA, CDR2 FQGNSA. This CDR3 is built from 11 residues. Trimming took 3 bases from V and 9 from J, leaving 6 bases between them. The CDR3 DNA reads TGTGCCAGCAGCTTTCTGATTGAGCAGTTCTTC. This codes for CASSFLIEQFF.

In this sample, this clonotype turned up many times. The V and J genes are TRBV6-6 and TRBJ2-4; possibly TRBD1 for D (5 bases). Germline CDR1 reads MNHNY; CDR2 reads SVGAGI (reference sequence). This CDR3 is built from 17 residues. Trimming stripped 6 bases from V and 0 bases from J, with 18 bases between. CDR3 protein: CASRRQSPTIAKNIQYF. The CDR3 DNA reads as TGTGCCAGCAGGAGACAGAGTCCAACCATAGCCAAAAACATTCAGTACTTC.

The rearrangement links TRBV30 to TRBJ1-1; D is unclear. The CDR3 length is 14 residues. Germline V gene sequence: CDR1 GTSNPN, CDR2 SVGIG (reference sequence). V was pared by 3 bases and J by 0 bases, with 11 bases between. CDR3: CAWSIGRMNTEAFF. DNA for the CDR3: TGTGCCTGGAGCATAGGACGCATGAACACTGAAGCTTTCTTT.

This rearrangement joins TRBV27 to TRBJ2-7; 9 bases are shared with TRBD1. The CDR3 is 15 residues long. CDR1 is MNHEY and CDR2 is SMNVEV in the germline V gene (reference sequence). The ends lost 4 bases at V and 3 bases at J; junction bases unmatched: 7. The CDR3 DNA sequence: TGTGCCAGCAGTTCTCACGGGACAGGGAGCTACGAGCAGTACTTC. The encoded protein is CASSSHGTGSYEQYF.

This clonotype has more than one count but fewer than ten. The chain links TRBV10-3 to TRBJ1-1; D is unresolved. Trimming left V 0 bases short and J 0 bases short, with 8 bases between. The CDR3 contains 15 residues. Germline V gene sequence: CDR1 ENHRY, CDR2 SYGVKD. The CDR3 region is CAISESRPMNTEAFF. The CDR3 DNA reads as TGTGCCATCAGTGAGTCTCGGCCGATGAACACTGAAGCTTTCTTT.

This clonotype has more than one count but fewer than ten. V usage is TRBV20-1 and J usage is TRBJ2-7, with D maybe TRBD1 (5 bases). In germline, CDR1 is DFQATT, CDR2 SNEGSKA (reference sequence). With 2 bases removed from V and 4 bases from J, the gap between germline ends came to 9 bases. The CDR3 spans 12 residues. The CDR3 loop is CSARRQGYEQYF. CDR3 DNA sequence: TGCAGTGCTAGACGTCAGGGATACGAGCAGTACTTC.

This clonotype has just one count. The V call is TRBV20-1, the J call TRBJ2-4; 9 bases line up with TRBD1. Looked up from germline, CDR1 is DFQATT and CDR2 is SNEGSKA (reference sequence). This CDR3 spans 15 amino acids. V trimming: 0 bases; J trimming: 3 bases; junction bases outside the gene matches: 3. As DNA, the CDR3 is TGCAGTGCTAGAGATCGGACAGGGGTCAAAAACATTCAGTACTTC. It translates to CSARDRTGVKNIQYF.

This clonotype was detected a few times. This rearrangement joins TRBV20-1 to TRBJ2-3; D might be TRBD2 (6 bases). Germline V CDR1 and CDR2: DFQATT, SNEGSKA (reference sequence). V lost 4 bases and J 3 bases, leaving 14 bases between the germline ends. The CDR3 has 14 amino acids. The CDR3 protein is CSAKPSGLTDTQYF. The CDR3 nucleotides read TGCAGTGCTAAACCCAGCGGGCTTACAGATACGCAGTATTTT.

The V and J genes are TRBV5-1 and TRBJ2-3, with 9 bases aligning to TRBD1. The J segment lost 5 bases and the V segment lost 4 bases, leaving 5 bases of the junction unmatched. The CDR3 contains 14 residues. Germline CDR1 reads SGHRS; CDR2 reads YFSETQ. This CDR3 reads CASSPGTGRDTQYF. The CDR3 DNA is TGCGCCAGCAGCCCTGGGACAGGGAGAGATACGCAGTATTTT.

This clonotype was observed a few times. The chain is built from TRBV5-1 and TRBJ2-3; 15 positions agree with TRBD2. Looked up from germline, CDR1 is SGHRS and CDR2 is YFSETQ. The CDR3 runs to 18 residues. V was clipped by 7 bases and J by 5 bases; unmatched bases: 14. CDR3 in DNA: TGCGCCAGCTGGCCCGGACTAGCGGGAGGGCCTTATCGAGATACGCAGTATTTT. Protein: CASWPGLAGGPYRDTQYF.

The sample holds many counts of this clonotype. The chain is built from TRBV28 and TRBJ1-6; TRBD1 might be the D (6 bases). V lost 6 bases to trimming and J lost 0 bases, with 12 bases between them. The CDR3 length is 16 residues. Germline lookup yields CDR1 MDHEN and CDR2 SYDVKM. The CDR3 coding sequence is TGTGCCAGCAGACGAGGGGGGAGCTCCTATAATTCACCCCTCCACTTT. It yields the protein CASRRGGSSYNSPLHF. Variable domain in full (rest from reference TRBV28 and TRBJ1-6): DVKVTQSSRYLVKRTGEKVFLECVQDMDHENMFWYRQDPGLGLRLIYFSYDVKMKEKGDIPEGYSVSREKKERFSLILESASTNQTSMYLCASRRGGSSYNSPLHFGNGTRLTVT.

This clonotype has only a few counts. The chain recombines TRBV7-9 with TRBJ2-3, with a tentative D call TRBD1 (5 bases). Germline CDR1 SEHNR, CDR2 FQNEAQ (reference sequence). CDR3 length: 15 amino acids. The ends were cut back, 5 bases at V and 5 bases at J, with 17 bases in the middle. The CDR3 coding sequence is TGTGCCAGCAGCCCGCCAGGGAATGGGGTAGATACGCAGTATTTT. As protein: CASSPPGNGVDTQYF.

This chain joins TRBV6-6 and TRBJ1-3, with D maybe TRBD1 (5 bases). CDR1 and CDR2 (germline): MNHNY, SVGAGI (reference sequence). The CDR3 sequence is 15 residues long. V lost 6 bases and J lost 0, with 12 bases in between. Here the CDR3 reads CASSPLQGSGNTIYF. The CDR3 DNA follows: TGTGCCAGCAGCCCACTCCAGGGCTCTGGAAACACCATATATTTT.

The chain carries TRBV11-2 and TRBJ2-1; D is unresolved. Trimming removed 1 base from V and 5 bases from J, with 12 bases in between. Germline V lookup: CDR1 SGHAT, CDR2 FQNNGV. The CDR3 is 15 residues long. Written as DNA, the CDR3 is TGTGCCAGCAGCTTAGGTGGCCCCGGCAACAATGAGCAGTTCTTC. Its translation is CASSLGGPGNNEQFF. Drawing the rest from reference TRBV11-2 and TRBJ2-1, the complete variable domain is EAGVAQSPRYKIIEKRQSVAFWCNPISGHATLYWYQQILGQGPKLLIQFQNNGVVDDSQLPKDRFSAERLKGVDSTLKIQPAKLEDSAVYLCASSLGGPGNNEQFFGPGTRLTVL.